This T cell receptor (beta chain) was documented in a study of CXCR3-negative and CXCR3-positive naive CD8 T cells. A word on this clonotype: Its target is not known.

Broader study findings: Cryopreserved PBMCs had partly decreased CXCR3 expression; fresh PBMCs were used in most assays. Similar TRBV-TRBJ usage characterized naive CXCR3-negative and CXCR3-positive cells; memory cells differed. Because surface CD5 did not distinguish the naive subsets, TCR strength was inferred from TRB CDR3 properties.

Sorting yielded triplicates of about 300,000 cells for each CD8+ T cell subset. The libraries of TRB cDNA were prepared using 5' RACE with UMI labels. From the 5' RACE reads, TCRdb lists one entry per CDR3 protein and no DNA. Across 45,000 to 60,000 distinct CDR3 sequences, the top ten clones capture under 25% of the sample. The germline V gene encodes CDR1 SQVTM and CDR2 ANQGSEA. This CDR3 is built from 11 residues. This sequence originates from a human donor in good health. Some clones in this sample may be carry-over from other donors' samples. V is TRBV29-1 and J is TRBJ1-1. The sample consisted of memory CD8+ T cells from blood. This chain's CDR3 is CSGWWDTEAFF.